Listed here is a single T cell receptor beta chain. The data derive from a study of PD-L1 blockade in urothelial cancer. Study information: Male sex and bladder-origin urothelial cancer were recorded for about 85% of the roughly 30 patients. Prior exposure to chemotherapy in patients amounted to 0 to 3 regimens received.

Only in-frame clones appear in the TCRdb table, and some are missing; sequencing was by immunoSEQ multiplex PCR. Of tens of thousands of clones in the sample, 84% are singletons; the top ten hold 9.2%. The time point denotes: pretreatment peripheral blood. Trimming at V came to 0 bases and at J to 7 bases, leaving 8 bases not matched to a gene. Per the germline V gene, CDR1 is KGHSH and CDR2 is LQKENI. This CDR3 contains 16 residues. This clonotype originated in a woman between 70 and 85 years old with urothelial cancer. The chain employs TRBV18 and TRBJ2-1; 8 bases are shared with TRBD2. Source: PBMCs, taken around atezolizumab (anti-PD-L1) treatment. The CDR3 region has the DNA TGTGCCAGCTCACCACCGAAAAGCGGGAGACTTAATGAGCAGTTCTTC. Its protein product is CASSPPKSGRLNEQFF.